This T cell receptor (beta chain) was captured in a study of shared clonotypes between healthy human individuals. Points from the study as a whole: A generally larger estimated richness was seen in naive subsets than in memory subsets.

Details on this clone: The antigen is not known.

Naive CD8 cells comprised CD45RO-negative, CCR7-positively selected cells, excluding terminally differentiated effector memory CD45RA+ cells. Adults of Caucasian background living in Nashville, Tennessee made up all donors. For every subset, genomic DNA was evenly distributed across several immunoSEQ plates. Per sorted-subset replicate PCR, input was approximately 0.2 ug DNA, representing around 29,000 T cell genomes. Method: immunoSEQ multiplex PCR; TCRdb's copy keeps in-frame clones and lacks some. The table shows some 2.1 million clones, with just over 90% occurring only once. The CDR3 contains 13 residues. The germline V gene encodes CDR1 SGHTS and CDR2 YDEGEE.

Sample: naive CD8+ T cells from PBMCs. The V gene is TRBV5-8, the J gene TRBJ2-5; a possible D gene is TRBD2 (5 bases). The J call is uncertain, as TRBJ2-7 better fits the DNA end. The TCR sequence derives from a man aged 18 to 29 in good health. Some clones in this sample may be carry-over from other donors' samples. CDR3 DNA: TGTGCCAGCAGCATGGGAGCTGTTCTCGAGCAGTACTTC. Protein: CASSMGAVLEQYF.